Presented here are 31 T cell receptor beta chains from one specimen sequenced in a study of blood T cell repertoires in COVID-19. Data came from immunoSEQ multiplex PCR; TCRdb stores just in-frame clones and leaves some out. The top ten hold over 0.45% of the sample, which has about 150,000 clones, about 90% seen once. Sequenced material: peripheral blood. These receptors all come from a man aged 50-59 years with acute or convalescent COVID-19.

J is TRBJ2-2 and V is TRBV7-3; no clear D gene. V was shortened by 7 bases and J by 0 bases, with 9 bases between the two germline ends. Germline V gene data show CDR1 as SGHTA and CDR2 as FQGTGA. The CDR3 length is 14 residues. As DNA, the CDR3 is TGTGCCAGCACCCTCGAGCCGAACACCGGGGAGCTGTTTTTT. Its translation is CASTLEPNTGELFF.

The chain has TRBV7-2 and TRBJ2-3; 14 bases are shared with TRBD2. The germline CDR1 and CDR2 sequences are SGHTA and FQGNSA. V lost 5 bases to trimming and J lost 2 bases; unmatched junction nucleotides: 9. The CDR3 has 18 amino acids. The chain's CDR3 is CASSHRTSGGPFTDTQYF. The CDR3 nucleotides are TGTGCCAGCAGCCACCGGACTAGCGGGGGGCCCTTCACAGATACGCAGTATTTT.

This chain uses TRBV15 with TRBJ1-2; D may be TRBD1 (6 bases). Per germline, CDR1 LNHNV and CDR2 YYDKDF (reference sequence). The CDR3 consists of 14 residues. V shed 0 bases and J shed 8 bases, with 13 bases lying between them. The CDR3 DNA follows: TGTGCCACCAGCAGAGATCTTAAGGGGGACGGCTACACCTTC. It codes for CATSRDLKGDGYTF.

This rearrangement joins TRBV7-9 to TRBJ2-7, with TRBD1 matching 7 bases. V dropped 5 bases and J dropped 3; count of bases not matched to a gene: 4. Germline CDR1 SEHNR, CDR2 FQNEAQ (reference sequence). There are 13 residues in the CDR3. CDR3 residues: CASSPGQYYEQYV. CDR3 coding DNA: TGTGCCAGCAGCCCGGGACAGTACTACGAGCAGTACGTC.

This rearrangement joins TRBV18 to TRBJ1-6, with D possibly matching TRBD1 (5 bases). Looked up from germline, CDR1 is KGHSH and CDR2 is LQKENI. This CDR3 is built from 13 residues. V lost 2 bases and J lost 8, with 7 bases in between. The CDR3 here is CASSPWGDSPLHF. For the CDR3, the DNA is TGTGCCAGCTCACCATGGGGGGATTCACCCCTCCACTTT. Full variable domain (rest looked up from reference TRBV18 and TRBJ1-6): NAGVMQNPRHLVRRRGQEARLRCSPMKGHSHVYWYRQLPEEGLKFMVYLQKENIIDESGMPKERFSAEFPKEGPSILRIQQVVRGDSAAYFCASSPWGDSPLHFGNGTRLTVT.

J is TRBJ1-5 and V is TRBV5-5; D might be TRBD1 (6 bases). The CDR3 runs to 15 residues. Germline CDR1 and CDR2: SGHKS and YYEKEE (reference sequence). Trimming left V 5 bases short and J 0 bases short, with 12 bases between. The CDR3: CASRGGQNSNQPQHF. The CDR3 region has the DNA TGTGCCAGCAGGGGTGGACAGAATAGCAATCAGCCCCAGCATTTT.

The chain combines TRBV11-2 with TRBJ2-1, with 8 nucleotides matching TRBD1. The J segment lost 6 bases and the V segment lost 3 bases, leaving 19 bases of the junction unmatched. This CDR3 is built from 19 residues. The germline CDR1 and CDR2 sequences are SGHAT and FQNNGV. Here the CDR3 reads CASSFPQTPSDRDRNEQFF. The CDR3 nucleotides read TGTGCCAGCAGCTTTCCCCAAACCCCGTCGGACAGGGATCGCAATGAGCAGTTCTTC.

The chain is built from TRBV7-3 and TRBJ2-1; no firm D call. From germline, CDR1 is SGHTA and CDR2 FQGTGA. The CDR3 covers 15 residues. V gave up 0 bases and J gave up 4 bases, with 10 bases separating them. The CDR3 reads CASSLTYTSYNEQFF. CDR3 DNA: TGTGCCAGCAGCTTAACCTATACGAGTTACAATGAGCAGTTCTTC.

For the CDR3, the DNA is TGTGCCAGCTCACCCGGACTAGTTAACTACGAGCAGTACTTC. The encoded protein is CASSPGLVNYEQYF. J is TRBJ2-7 and V is TRBV18; 7 bases match TRBD2. V was clipped by 3 bases and J by 3 bases; unmatched bases: 5. Germline-derived CDR1 and CDR2 are KGHSH and LQKENI. This CDR3 spans 14 amino acids.

V is TRBV30 and J is TRBJ2-3, with 9 bases lining up with TRBD2. J lost 4 bases, V lost 3 bases, and 11 bases had no gene match. The germline V gene has CDR1 GTSNPN and CDR2 SVGIG (reference sequence). CDR3 length equals 16 residues. The CDR3 sequence: CAWRTTRGGGADTQYF. CDR3 bases: TGTGCCTGGAGGACAACCCGAGGCGGGGGGGCAGATACGCAGTATTTT. Using reference TRBV30 and TRBJ2-3 for the parts outside the CDR3, the full variable domain is SQTIHQWPATLVQPVGSPLSLECTVEGTSNPNLYWYRQAAGRGLQLLFYSVGIGQISSEVPQNLSASRPQDRQFILSSKKLLLSDSGFYLCAWRTTRGGGADTQYFGPGTRLTVL.

This clone was seen once. V usage is TRBV7-2 and J usage is TRBJ2-3; TRBD2 aligns across 8 bases. V was pared by 0 bases and J by 4 bases, with 3 bases of the junction left unmatched. The CDR3 is 15 residues long. From germline, CDR1 is SGHTA and CDR2 FQGNSA. The DNA of the CDR3 is TGTGCCAGCAGCTTAGCGTGGCGGGAGGCAGATACGCAGTATTTT. It is translated as CASSLAWREADTQYF.

The chain joins TRBV10-1 to TRBJ1-3; D call uncertain. In germline, CDR1 is WNHNN, CDR2 SYGVQD (reference sequence). The CDR3 has 14 amino acids. V dropped 0 bases and J dropped 0 bases, with 3 bases sitting between them. DNA of the CDR3: TGCGCCAGCAGTGAGTCTAGCTCTGGAAACACCATATATTTT. This gives the protein CASSESSSGNTIYF.

This clone has a single count. The rearrangement links TRBV7-6 to TRBJ2-7, with 11 bases lining up with TRBD1. The J segment lost 4 bases and the V segment lost 9 bases, leaving 11 bases of the junction unmatched. There are 15 residues in the CDR3. In germline, CDR1 is SGHVS, CDR2 FNYEAQ. CDR3 sequence: CASQSGGTGGYEQYV. CDR3 in DNA: TGTGCCAGTCAATCCGGGGGGACAGGGGGATACGAGCAGTACGTC.

V and J are TRBV6-5 and TRBJ1-3, with D uncertain. Germline assignment: CDR1 MNHEY and CDR2 SVGAGI. The CDR3 spans 14 residues. V dropped 2 bases and J dropped 0 bases, with 5 bases sitting between them. The CDR3 region is CASSYRSSGNTIYF. The CDR3 nucleotides are TGTGCCAGCAGTTACAGGAGCTCTGGAAACACCATATATTTT.

This chain links TRBV10-3 with TRBJ1-1; tentatively, D is TRBD1 (6 bases). This CDR3 contains 13 residues. Trimming shortened V by 10 bases and J by 4 bases, and 16 bases separated the two germline ends. Germline values: CDR1 ENHRY, CDR2 SYGVKD. The CDR3 spells CANSIGGGTEAFF. In nucleotides, the CDR3 is TGTGCCAACTCTATAGGGGGGGGCACTGAAGCTTTCTTT.

The J gene is TRBJ1-4, the V gene TRBV6-1; possibly TRBD1 for D (6 bases). Trimming left V 1 base short and J 10 bases short, with 19 bases between. The CDR3 loop spans 16 amino acids. CDR1 and CDR2 (germline): MNHNS, SASEGT. The CDR3 spells CASSEDMGAGRGKLFF. CDR3 DNA sequence: TGTGCCAGCAGTGAAGACATGGGGGCAGGACGAGGAAAACTGTTTTTT.

The V gene is TRBV9, the J gene TRBJ1-6; D gene unclear. Germline assignment: CDR1 SGDLS and CDR2 YYNGEE. Deletions cut 2 bases from V and 0 bases from J, with 9 bases between. There are 16 residues in the CDR3. The CDR3 reads CASSVTASSYNSPLHF. The CDR3 DNA sequence: TGTGCCAGCAGCGTTACCGCCAGCTCCTATAATTCACCCCTCCACTTT.

The CDR3 DNA follows: TGTGCCAGCAGCCTCAGGGCCGTTGCTAACTATGGCTACACCTTC. This sequence encodes CASSLRAVANYGYTF. The rearrangement uses TRBV28 and TRBJ1-2, with D possibly being TRBD1 (5 bases). The germline CDR1 and CDR2 sequences are MDHEN and SYDVKM. The length of the CDR3 is 15 residues. Trimming shortened V by 6 bases and J by 0 bases, and 14 bases separated the two germline ends.

The chain employs TRBV14 and TRBJ1-2; D unclear. Germline V gene sequence: CDR1 SGHDN, CDR2 FVKESK. Trimming cost V 4 bases and J 1 base, with 7 bases left between them. The CDR3 covers 13 residues. CDR3 coding DNA: TGTGCCAGCAGCCGCAACTATAACTATGGCTACACCTTC. Amino acid sequence: CASSRNYNYGYTF.

The genes are TRBV19 and TRBJ2-1; D is possibly TRBD2 (6 bases). This CDR3 contains 13 residues. V was trimmed by 5 bases and J by 15 bases, leaving 20 bases between them. The germline CDR1 and CDR2 sequences are LNHDA and SQIVND (reference sequence). CDR3 in amino acids: CASSPEPGRSLFF. The CDR3 bases are TGTGCCAGTAGTCCTGAGCCAGGGAGGTCCCTGTTCTTC.

The chain links TRBV9 to TRBJ2-1; 13 bases match TRBD2. The junction had 0 bases not matched to a gene; V was cut back by 3 bases and J by 3 bases. This CDR3 has 15 residues. CDR1 and CDR2 from the germline V gene are SGDLS and YYNGEE. This CDR3 reads CASSGTSGSYNEQFF. The DNA of the CDR3 is TGTGCCAGCAGCGGGACTAGCGGGAGCTACAATGAGCAGTTCTTC.

The V gene is TRBV7-8, the J gene TRBJ2-1, with 9 bases that match TRBD1. The germline V gene has CDR1 SGHVS and CDR2 FQNEAQ. The CDR3 totals 15 residues. The V gene end was trimmed by 5 bases and the J gene end by 7 bases; junction bases not matched to a gene: 9. The CDR3 DNA reads as TGTGCCAGCAGCCCAGGACAGGGGTTAGGAAATGAGCAGTTCTTC. This encodes CASSPGQGLGNEQFF.

This chain joins TRBV5-1 and TRBJ1-6, with a tentative D call TRBD1 (6 bases). Trimming left V 6 bases short and J 7 bases short, with 17 bases between. The CDR3 runs 15 residues. CDR1 and CDR2 from the germline V gene are SGHRS and YFSETQ. CDR3 protein: CASNILGGPNSPLHF. CDR3 sequence (DNA): TGCGCCAGCAACATCCTGGGGGGGCCAAATTCACCCCTCCACTTT.

The J gene is TRBJ2-1, the V gene TRBV9, with D tentatively TRBD2 (6 bases). CDR3 size: 15 residues. Germline CDR1 is SGDLS and CDR2 is YYNGEE. With 0 bases removed from V and 7 bases from J, the gap between germline ends came to 14 bases. CDR3 in amino acids: CASSVGRDFWNEQFF. The CDR3 DNA is TGTGCCAGCAGCGTAGGACGGGACTTTTGGAATGAGCAGTTCTTC. Looking up the rest from reference TRBV9 and TRBJ2-1 gives the full variable domain: DSGVTQTPKHLITATGQRVTLRCSPRSGDLSVYWYQQSLDQGLQFLIQYYNGEERAKGNILERFSAQQFPDLHSELNLSSLELGDSALYFCASSVGRDFWNEQFFGPGTRLTVL.

V is TRBV9 and J is TRBJ1-3; no reliable D call. Germline V gene sequence: CDR1 SGDLS, CDR2 YYNGEE. The CDR3 length is 16 residues. Deletions cut 0 bases from V and 3 bases from J, with 13 bases between. The CDR3 sequence is CASSVATGSDGNTIYF. CDR3 bases: TGTGCCAGCAGCGTAGCTACTGGCAGCGATGGAAACACCATATATTTT.

The rearrangement links TRBV4-3 to TRBJ2-5; the match to TRBD2 covers 14 bases. Germline values: CDR1 LGHNA, CDR2 YSLEER. V lost 0 bases, J lost 4 bases, and 4 bases stayed unmatched. This CDR3 has 17 residues. In DNA, the CDR3 is TGCGCCAGCAGCCAAGATCGCGGACTAGCGGGAGGAGAGACCCAGTACTTC. It translates to CASSQDRGLAGGETQYF.

The V and J genes are TRBV27 and TRBJ1-1; D is undetermined. CDR1 MNHEY and CDR2 SMNVEV come from the germline V gene (reference sequence). CDR3 length equals 14 residues. V gave up 6 bases and J gave up 0 bases, with 11 bases separating them. CDR3 DNA sequence: TGTGCCAGCAGCTCACCAGGTATGAACACTGAAGCTTTCTTT. Its protein product is CASSSPGMNTEAFF.

The gene calls are TRBV5-5 and TRBJ1-1; D is undetermined. The CDR3 has 16 residues. V dropped 2 bases and J dropped 3 bases, with 17 bases sitting between them. Germline V lookup: CDR1 SGHKS, CDR2 YYEKEE (reference sequence). CDR3 DNA sequence: TGTGCCAGCAGCTTATTCGGGATAGAATCGGACACTGAAGCTTTCTTT. The encoded protein is CASSLFGIESDTEAFF.

This rearrangement joins TRBV7-2 to TRBJ1-4; 7 bases are a match to TRBD1. Trimming at V came to 6 bases and at J to 5 bases, leaving 9 bases not matched to a gene. Germline V gene data show CDR1 as SGHTA and CDR2 as FQGNSA. The CDR3 runs to 15 residues. The CDR3 is CASRVRGQMNEKLFF. The CDR3 DNA reads TGTGCCAGCAGGGTGAGGGGACAGATGAATGAAAAACTGTTTTTT.

As regards this clone: Other DNA sequences in the same sample also yield this CDR3. The J gene is TRBJ1-3, the V gene TRBV19; 8 bases map to TRBD1. The germline V gene has CDR1 LNHDA and CDR2 SQIVND (reference sequence). The ends lost 5 bases at V and 3 bases at J; junction bases unmatched: 6. This CDR3 has 15 amino acids. The CDR3 DNA reads TGTGCCAGTAGTGTGACAGGGGCAGATGGAAACACCATATATTTT. This sequence encodes CASSVTGADGNTIYF.

The J gene is TRBJ2-5, the V gene TRBV10-3; TRBD1 matches 7 bases. The CDR3 contains 14 residues. Losses at the gene ends were 10 bases for V and 5 bases for J; bases not matched to a gene: 13. The germline gives CDR1 ENHRY, CDR2 SYGVKD. This chain's CDR3 is CATSNYRGVETQYF. The CDR3 nucleotides are TGTGCCACGTCTAACTACAGGGGCGTGGAGACCCAGTACTTC.